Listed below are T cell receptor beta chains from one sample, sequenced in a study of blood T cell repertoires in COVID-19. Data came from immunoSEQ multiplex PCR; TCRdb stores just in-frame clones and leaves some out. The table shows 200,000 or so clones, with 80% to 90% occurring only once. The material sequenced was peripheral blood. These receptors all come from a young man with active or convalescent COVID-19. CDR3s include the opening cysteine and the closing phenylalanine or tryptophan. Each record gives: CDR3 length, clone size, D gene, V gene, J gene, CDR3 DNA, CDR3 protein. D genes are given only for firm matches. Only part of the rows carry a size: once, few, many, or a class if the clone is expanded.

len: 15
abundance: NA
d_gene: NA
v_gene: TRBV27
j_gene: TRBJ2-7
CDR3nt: TGTGCCAGCAGTTCCCAGACTACGGGGGCCTACGAGCAGTACTTC
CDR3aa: CASSSQTTGAYEQYF

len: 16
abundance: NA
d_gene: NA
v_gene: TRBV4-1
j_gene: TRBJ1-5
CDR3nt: TGCGCCAGCAGCCAAGATCCGGGGATTAGCAATCAGCCCCAGCATTTT
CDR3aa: CASSQDPGISNQPQHF

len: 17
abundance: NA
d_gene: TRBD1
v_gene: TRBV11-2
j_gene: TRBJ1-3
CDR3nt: TGTGCCAGCAGCTTAGTATTTGACAGGGCGACGGGAAACACCATATATTTT
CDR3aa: CASSLVFDRATGNTIYF

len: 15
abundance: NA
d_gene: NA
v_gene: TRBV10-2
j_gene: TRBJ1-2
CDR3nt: TGCGCCAGCAGCCCCGTACAGGGAAATAACTATGGCTACACCTTC
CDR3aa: CASSPVQGNNYGYTF

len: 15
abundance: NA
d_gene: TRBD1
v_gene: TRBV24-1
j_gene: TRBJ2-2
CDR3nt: TGTGCCACCAGTGAGGTAGGGGGCCTCACCGGGGAGCTGTTTTTT
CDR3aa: CATSEVGGLTGELFF

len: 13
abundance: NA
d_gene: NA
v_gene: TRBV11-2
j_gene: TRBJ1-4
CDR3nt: TGTGCCAGCAGCTTTCGTCGTAATGAAAAACTGTTTTTT
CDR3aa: CASSFRRNEKLFF

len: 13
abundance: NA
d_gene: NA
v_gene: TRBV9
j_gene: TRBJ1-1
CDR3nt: TGTGCCAGCAGCCCGGAGGGCTGGGGTGAAGCTTTCTTT
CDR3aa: CASSPEGWGEAFF

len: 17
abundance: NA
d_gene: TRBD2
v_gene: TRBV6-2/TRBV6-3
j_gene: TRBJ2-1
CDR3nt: TGTGCCAGCAGTTCCCATGCGACTAGCGGGGGGCCTAGGGAGCAGTTCTTC
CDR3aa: CASSSHATSGGPREQFF

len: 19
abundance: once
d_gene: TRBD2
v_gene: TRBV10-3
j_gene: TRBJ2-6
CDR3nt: TGTGCCATCAGTGAGTCGTCGGGGAGGGCCGGTCCCGGGGCCAACGTCCTGACTTTC
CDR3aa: CAISESSGRAGPGANVLTF

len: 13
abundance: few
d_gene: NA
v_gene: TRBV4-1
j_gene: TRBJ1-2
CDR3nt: TGCGCCAGCAGTCGGGGAGGGGGCTATGGCTACACCTTC
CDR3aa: CASSRGGGYGYTF

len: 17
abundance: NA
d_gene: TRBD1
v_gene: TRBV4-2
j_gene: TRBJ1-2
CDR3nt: TGTGCCAGCAGCCAAGATGGCGAAGGACAGGGAGGTGATGGCTACACCTTC
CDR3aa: CASSQDGEGQGGDGYTF

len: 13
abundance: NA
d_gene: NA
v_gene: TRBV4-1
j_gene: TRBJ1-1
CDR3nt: TGCGCCAGCAGCCCAACTTGGAACACTGAAGCTTTCTTT
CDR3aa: CASSPTWNTEAFF

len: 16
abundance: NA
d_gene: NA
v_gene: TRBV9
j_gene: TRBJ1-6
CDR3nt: TGTGCCAGCAGCCACGGAGGGGACTCCTATAATTCACCCCTCCACTTT
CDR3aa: CASSHGGDSYNSPLHF

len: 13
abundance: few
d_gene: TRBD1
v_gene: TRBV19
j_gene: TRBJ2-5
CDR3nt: TGTGCCAGTAGCGCGACAGGGTCGGAGACCCAGTACTTC
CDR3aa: CASSATGSETQYF

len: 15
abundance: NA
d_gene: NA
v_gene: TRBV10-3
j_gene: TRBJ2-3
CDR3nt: TGTGCCATTGCCCTGGGGGGGGCAAGCACAGATACGCAGTATTTT
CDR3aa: CAIALGGASTDTQYF

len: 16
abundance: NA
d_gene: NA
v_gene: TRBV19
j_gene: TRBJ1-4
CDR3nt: TGTGCCAGTAGTTTAGGGTCCGGAGCAACTAATGAAAAACTGTTTTTT
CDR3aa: CASSLGSGATNEKLFF

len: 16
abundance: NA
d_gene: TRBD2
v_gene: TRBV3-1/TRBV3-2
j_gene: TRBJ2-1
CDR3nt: TGTGCCAGCAGCCAGGGAAGGACTAGCTGGCGGGATGAGCAGTTCTTC
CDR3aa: CASSQGRTSWRDEQFF

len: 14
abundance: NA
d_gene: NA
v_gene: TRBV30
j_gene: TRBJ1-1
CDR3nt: TGTGCCGGTGGAGCGGGGGACACCGGGACTGAAGCTTTCTTT
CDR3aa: CAGGAGDTGTEAFF

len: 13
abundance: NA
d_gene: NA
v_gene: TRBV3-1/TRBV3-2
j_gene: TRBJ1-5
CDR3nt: TGTGCCAGCAGTCAAGGGCCCTCTCAGCCCCAGCATTTT
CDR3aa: CASSQGPSQPQHF

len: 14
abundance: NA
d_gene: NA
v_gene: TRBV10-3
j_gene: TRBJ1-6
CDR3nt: TGTGCCATCAGTGTGAATAGGGGTGATTCACCCCTCCACTTT
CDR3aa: CAISVNRGDSPLHF

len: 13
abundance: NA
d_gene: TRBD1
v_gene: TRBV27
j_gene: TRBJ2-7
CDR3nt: TGTGCCAGCAGTTACAGGGGACCCTACGAGCAGTACTTC
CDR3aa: CASSYRGPYEQYF

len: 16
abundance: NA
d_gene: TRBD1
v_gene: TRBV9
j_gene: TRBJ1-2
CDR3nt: TGTGCCAGCAGCCCCGCGGCCGGGACAGGGGTTAATGGCTACACCTTC
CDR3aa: CASSPAAGTGVNGYTF

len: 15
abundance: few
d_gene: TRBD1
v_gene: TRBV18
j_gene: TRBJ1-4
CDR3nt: TGTGCCAGCTCACTAGGGGGCAGGGGAAGCGAAAAACTGTTTTTT
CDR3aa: CASSLGGRGSEKLFF

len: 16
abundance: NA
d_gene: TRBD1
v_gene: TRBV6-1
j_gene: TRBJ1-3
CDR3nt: TGTGCCAGCAGTGACCTCGACAGGGCGGGCGGAAACACCATATATTTT
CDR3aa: CASSDLDRAGGNTIYF

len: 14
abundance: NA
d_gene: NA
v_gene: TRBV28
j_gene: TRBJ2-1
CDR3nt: TGTGCCAGTACATCTTCTGACAGGTACAATGAGCAGTTCTTC
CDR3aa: CASTSSDRYNEQFF

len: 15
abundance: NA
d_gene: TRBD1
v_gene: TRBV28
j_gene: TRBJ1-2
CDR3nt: TGTGCCAGCAGCCGAAAGGACAGGGCTCTTCGTGGCTACACCTTC
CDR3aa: CASSRKDRALRGYTF

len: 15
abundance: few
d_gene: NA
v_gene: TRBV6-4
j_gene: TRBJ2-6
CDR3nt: TGTGCCAGCAGTGAGTCCGGACAGGGGGCCAACGTCCTGACTTTC
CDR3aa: CASSESGQGANVLTF

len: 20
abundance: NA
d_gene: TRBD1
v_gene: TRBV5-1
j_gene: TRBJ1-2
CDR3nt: TGCGCCAGCAGCTTGGAGGGCCACAGCGGGACAGGGAAGTTCAACTATGGCTACACCTTC
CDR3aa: CASSLEGHSGTGKFNYGYTF

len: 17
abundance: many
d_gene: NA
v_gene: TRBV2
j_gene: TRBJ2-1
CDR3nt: TGTGCCAGCAGTGAAAGACTACGGGGGGCCTTCTACAATGAGCAGTTCTTC
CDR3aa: CASSERLRGAFYNEQFF

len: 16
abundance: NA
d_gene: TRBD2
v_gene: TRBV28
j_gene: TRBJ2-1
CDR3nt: TGTGCCAGCAGTCCGATAGCGGGGGGGACCTACAATGAGCAGTTCTTC
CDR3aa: CASSPIAGGTYNEQFF

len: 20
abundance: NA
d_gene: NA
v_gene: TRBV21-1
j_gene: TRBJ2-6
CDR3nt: TGTGCCAGCAGCAGGCGGGTGGGCAGGGGACCTGGGTCTGGGGCCAACGTCCTGACTTTC
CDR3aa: CASSRRVGRGPGSGANVLTF

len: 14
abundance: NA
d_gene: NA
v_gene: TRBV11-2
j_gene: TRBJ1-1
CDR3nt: TGTGCCAGCAGCTTAGTTCAGGGGAACACTGAAGCTTTCTTT
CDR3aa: CASSLVQGNTEAFF

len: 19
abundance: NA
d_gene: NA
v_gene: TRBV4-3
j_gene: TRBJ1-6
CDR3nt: TGCGCCAGCAGCCAAGATAGGTACGGAGAGAGCTCCTATAATTCACCCCTCCACTTT
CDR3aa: CASSQDRYGESSYNSPLHF

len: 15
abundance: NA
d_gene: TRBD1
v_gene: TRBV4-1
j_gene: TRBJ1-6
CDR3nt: TGCGCCAGCAGCCCCGGACAGGGTCGTAATTCACCCCTCCACTTT
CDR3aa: CASSPGQGRNSPLHF

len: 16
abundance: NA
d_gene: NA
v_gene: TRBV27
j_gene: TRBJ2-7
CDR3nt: TGTGCCAGCAGTTTATCCCCACAGGGCAACCGTCTAGAGCAGTACTTC
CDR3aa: CASSLSPQGNRLEQYF

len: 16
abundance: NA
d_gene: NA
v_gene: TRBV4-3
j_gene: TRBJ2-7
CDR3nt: TGCGCCAGCAGCCAATGGGAGGGGGGCAGGGGATACGAGCAGTACTTC
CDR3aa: CASSQWEGGRGYEQYF

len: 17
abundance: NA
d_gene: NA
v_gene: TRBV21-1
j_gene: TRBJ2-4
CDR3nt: TGTGCCAGCAGCCCTAGCGACAAGGGAAGAGCCAAAAACATTCAGTACTTC
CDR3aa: CASSPSDKGRAKNIQYF

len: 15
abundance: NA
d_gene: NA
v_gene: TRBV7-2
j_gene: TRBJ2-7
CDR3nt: TGTGCCAGCAGCTTATTGACAGGGAGGTCCTACGAGCAGTACTTC
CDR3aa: CASSLLTGRSYEQYF

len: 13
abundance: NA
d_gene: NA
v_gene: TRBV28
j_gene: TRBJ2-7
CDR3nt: TGTGCCAGCAGTCCTGGACAGTACTACGAGCAGTACTTC
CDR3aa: CASSPGQYYEQYF

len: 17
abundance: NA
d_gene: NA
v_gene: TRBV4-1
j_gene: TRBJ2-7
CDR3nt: TGCGCCAGCAGCCAAGCTGGCCTGAGCGGAGCCACTTTAGAGCAGTACTTC
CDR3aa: CASSQAGLSGATLEQYF

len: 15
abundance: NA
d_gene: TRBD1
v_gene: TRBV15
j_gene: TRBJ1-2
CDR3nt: TGTGCCACCAGCAAAACAGGGGAGCGCGGCTATGGCTACACCTTC
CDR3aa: CATSKTGERGYGYTF